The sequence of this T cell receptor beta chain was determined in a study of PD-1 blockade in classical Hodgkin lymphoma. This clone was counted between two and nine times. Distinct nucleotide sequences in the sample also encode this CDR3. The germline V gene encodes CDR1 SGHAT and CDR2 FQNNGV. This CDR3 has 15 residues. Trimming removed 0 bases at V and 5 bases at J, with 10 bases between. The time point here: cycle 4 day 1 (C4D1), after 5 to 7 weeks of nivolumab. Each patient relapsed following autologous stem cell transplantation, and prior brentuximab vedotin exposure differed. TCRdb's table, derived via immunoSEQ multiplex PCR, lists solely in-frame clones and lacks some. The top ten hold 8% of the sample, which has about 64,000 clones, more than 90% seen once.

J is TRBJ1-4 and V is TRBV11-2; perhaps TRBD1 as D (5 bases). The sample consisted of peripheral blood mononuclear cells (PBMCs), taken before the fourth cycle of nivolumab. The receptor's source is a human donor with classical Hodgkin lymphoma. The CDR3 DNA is TGTGCCAGCAGCTTAGAGGCGGGGGGGAATGAAAAACTGTTTTTT. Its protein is CASSLEAGGNEKLFF.